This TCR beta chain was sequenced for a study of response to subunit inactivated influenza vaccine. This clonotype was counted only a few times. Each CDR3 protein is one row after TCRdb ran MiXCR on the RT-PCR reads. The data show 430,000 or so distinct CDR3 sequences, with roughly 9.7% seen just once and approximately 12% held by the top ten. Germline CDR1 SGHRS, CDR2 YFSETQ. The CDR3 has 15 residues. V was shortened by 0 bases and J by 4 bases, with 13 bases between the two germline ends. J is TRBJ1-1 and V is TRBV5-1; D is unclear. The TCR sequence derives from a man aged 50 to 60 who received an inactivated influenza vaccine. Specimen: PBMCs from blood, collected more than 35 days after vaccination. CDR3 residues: CASSLAAGRGTEAFF. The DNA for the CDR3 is TGCGCCAGCAGCTTGGCGGCGGGAAGAGGCACTGAAGCTTTCTTT.